This is a list of T cell receptor beta chains from one sample in a study of blood T cells in healthy people across ages. TCRdb fed the 5' RACE reads into MiXCR, producing one record per CDR3 protein. Here the sample spans more than 1,400,000 distinct CDR3 sequences, around 42% being singletons. The sample consisted of blood. The receptors derive from a woman in her late teens or twenties in good health. Each CDR3 is given with its conserved first and last residue. A D gene is named only where the DNA matches it firmly. The size entry is marked missing in some rows and otherwise reads once, few, many or a size class.

d_call clone_size j_call v_call cdr3_aa cdr3_nt
NA NA TRBJ2-7 TRBV3-1 CASSQADSGEGEQYF TGTGCCAGCAGCCAAGCCGATTCGGGTGAGGGCGAGCAGTACTTC
NA few TRBJ2-1 TRBV15 CATSPGAGSNEQFF TGTGCCACCAGCCCCGGGGCAGGGTCCAATGAGCAGTTCTTC
NA few TRBJ2-5 TRBV20-1 CSASPGNEQYF TGCAGTGCTAGCCCAGGTAATGAGCAGTACTTC
NA many TRBJ2-1 TRBV7-2 CASSPRRDLNEQFF TGTGCCAGCAGCCCCCGACGGGACCTCAATGAGCAGTTCTTC
NA NA TRBJ2-5 TRBV7-9 CASSLKSGETQYF TGTGCCAGCAGCTTAAAGAGCGGGGAGACCCAGTACTTC
TRBD2 NA TRBJ2-7 TRBV7-2 CASSLESGGRVSSYEQYF TGTGCCAGCAGCTTAGAGAGCGGGGGGAGGGTTTCCTCCTACGAGCAGTACTTC
TRBD1 many TRBJ2-7 TRBV29-1 CSGQGRNEQYF TGCAGCGGACAGGGTCGGAACGAGCAGTACTTC
TRBD1 NA TRBJ2-1 TRBV12-3/TRBV12-4 CASSYDPGQGIGNEQFF TGTGCCAGCAGCTACGATCCGGGACAGGGGATTGGGAATGAGCAGTTCTTC
TRBD2 few TRBJ2-1 TRBV7-2 CASSLGLAGDPYNEQFF TGTGCCAGCAGCTTAGGGCTAGCGGGGGACCCCTACAATGAGCAGTTCTTC
NA few TRBJ1-4 TRBV3-1 CASSPPFINEKLFF TGTGCCAGCAGCCCTCCCTTTATTAATGAAAAACTGTTTTTT
NA once TRBJ2-1 TRBV7-9 CASSLAGGGLDNEQFF TGTGCCAGCAGCTTAGCGGGGGGCGGGTTAGACAATGAGCAGTTCTTC
TRBD1 NA TRBJ2-3 TRBV5-1 CANSLGWVRRDRAEDTQYF TGCGCCAACAGCTTGGGTTGGGTTCGGAGGGACAGGGCTGAAGATACGCAGTATTTT
NA few TRBJ1-2 TRBV27 CASSLRAARGHGYTF TGTGCCAGCAGTTTACGGGCCGCCCGCGGGCATGGCTACACCTTC
NA NA TRBJ1-4 TRBV5-1 CASSLVPAGSNEKLFF TGCGCCAGCAGCTTGGTTCCGGCAGGCTCAAATGAAAAACTGTTTTTT
TRBD1 few TRBJ2-4 TRBV27 CASSPPQGARAKNIQYF TGTGCCAGCAGTCCACCACAGGGGGCGCGGGCCAAAAACATTCAGTACTTC
NA few TRBJ1-2 TRBV7-9 CASSLKTTNYGYTF TGTGCCAGCAGCTTAAAGACTACTAACTATGGCTACACCTTC
NA NA TRBJ2-3 TRBV2 CASPGEPYTDTQYF TGTGCCAGCCCCGGGGAGCCATACACAGATACGCAGTATTTT
TRBD1 once TRBJ2-1 TRBV11-3 CASSTGQGTFYGQFF TGTGCCAGCAGCACCGGACAGGGCACCTTCTATGGGCAGTTCTTC
NA NA TRBJ2-6 TRBV9 CASTPGHSGANVLTF TGTGCCAGCACCCCCGGGCACTCTGGGGCCAACGTCCTGACTTTC
TRBD2 NA TRBJ2-1 TRBV6-6 CASLRTSGGAGYNEQFF TGTGCCAGCCTTAGGACTAGCGGGGGGGCGGGTTACAATGAGCAGTTCTTC
TRBD1 NA TRBJ2-5 TRBV27 CASSFRTGGETQYF TGTGCCAGCAGTTTCCGGACAGGGGGTGAGACCCAGTACTTC
TRBD2 few TRBJ2-5 TRBV7-3 CASSLGLASNEQYF TGTGCCAGCAGCCTGGGACTAGCTAGCAATGAGCAGTACTTC
TRBD2 NA TRBJ2-1 TRBV10-3 CAISESPGLAGFNEQFF TGTGCCATCAGTGAGTCGCCGGGACTAGCGGGATTCAATGAGCAGTTCTTC
NA few TRBJ2-1 TRBV12-3/TRBV12-4 CASTADRSGQFF TGTGCCAGCACAGCGGACCGGAGCGGGCAGTTCTTC
NA NA TRBJ2-7 TRBV4-3 CASSRIPWSGYEQYF TGCGCCAGCAGCCGTATACCCTGGAGTGGCTACGAGCAGTACTTC
TRBD1 NA TRBJ1-2 TRBV7-9 CVSSGTGQGGDYGYTF TGTGTCAGCAGCGGAACGGGACAGGGGGGGGACTATGGCTACACCTTC
TRBD1 NA TRBJ2-7 TRBV5-1 CASSSGQGQAEQYF TGCGCCAGCAGCTCGGGACAGGGGCAGGCCGAGCAGTACTTC
NA few TRBJ1-4 TRBV6-1 CASGVQVLFF TGTGCCAGCGGCGTCCAGGTTCTGTTTTTT
NA once TRBJ2-2 TRBV18 CASSANVVPGQLNTGELFF TGTGCCAGCTCAGCTAACGTTGTGCCGGGACAACTGAACACCGGGGAGCTGTTTTTT
NA NA TRBJ2-2 TRBV7-3 CASSPDKAGELFF TGTGCCAGCAGCCCTGACAAGGCTGGGGAGCTGTTTTTT
NA NA TRBJ2-7 TRBV12-3/TRBV12-4 CASSFRGKTYEQYF TGTGCCAGCAGTTTTCGGGGGAAAACCTACGAGCAGTACTTC
NA NA TRBJ1-4 TRBV29-1 CSVVVGGGEKLFF TGCAGCGTTGTAGTAGGGGGTGGGGAAAAACTGTTTTTT